The entry below describes one T cell receptor beta chain. The antigen remains unidentified. Germline V lookup: CDR1 SGHRS, CDR2 YFSETQ. V was trimmed by 4 bases and J by 9 bases, leaving 14 bases between them. The CDR3 has 13 residues. Libraries were prepared by immunoSEQ multiplex PCR; TCRdb keeps only in-frame clonotypes and omits some of them. The sample lists some 99,000 clones; about 89% were seen once. This record belongs to a study of T cell responses to AZD1222 COVID-19 vaccine. Study-wide results and caveats: Clonal diversity was possibly underestimated, and white British individuals and females predominated among donors. Spike as a whole was targeted by vaccine-associated CD4 TCRs, dominant at 160-218 and 743-854. It was only a handful of AZD1222 recipients who were seropositive at baseline.

V gene TRBV5-1 combines with J gene TRBJ2-1; the D gene is possibly TRBD2 (6 bases). This TCR derives from an adult who received the AZD1222 COVID-19 vaccine. This sample comprised peripheral blood, obtained 28 days after the second AZD1222 dose. CDR3 in DNA: TGCGCCAGCAGCCCGGGGGTGACGGTTGAGCAGTTCTTC. Protein: CASSPGVTVEQFF.